This T cell receptor beta chain is from a study of T-cell reconstitution after alpha-beta-depleted transplantation in children. Study results and caveats: Several hundred graft clones that had expanded were reportedly the source of alpha-beta T cells about two months after transplant. TCRbeta diversity was high at day 60 in some patients (a result of surviving recipient T cells and thymic progenitors). Most T-cell counts and diversity one year after the transplant came from T cells that were newly produced.

This CDR3 is built from 16 residues. Germline CDR1 and CDR2: LGHDT and YNNKEL (reference sequence). V gave up 0 bases and J gave up 2 bases; unmatched junction bases: 5. Using unique molecular identifiers, the investigators prepared the TCRbeta library. TCRdb re-derived calls from the PCR reads in MiXCR, one entry per CDR3 protein. Of 250,000 to 400,000 distinct CDR3 sequences listed, approximately 23% were seen once; the top ten hold about 10%. Regarding this clonotype: Its antigen is unknown.

The sequencing here drew on PBMCs, mostly from graft donor cells, taken 180 days after TCRalphabeta/CD19-depleted stem cell transplant. The source of this sequence is a male patient younger than 18 who had a stem cell transplant for acute lymphoblastic leukemia, so the T cells may come from the graft donor. The V gene is TRBV3-1, the J gene TRBJ2-7; TRBD1 agrees at 9 bases. CDR3 region: CASSQDFGTGTYEQYF. The CDR3 DNA sequence: TGTGCCAGCAGCCAAGATTTCGGGACAGGGACCTACGAGCAGTACTTC.